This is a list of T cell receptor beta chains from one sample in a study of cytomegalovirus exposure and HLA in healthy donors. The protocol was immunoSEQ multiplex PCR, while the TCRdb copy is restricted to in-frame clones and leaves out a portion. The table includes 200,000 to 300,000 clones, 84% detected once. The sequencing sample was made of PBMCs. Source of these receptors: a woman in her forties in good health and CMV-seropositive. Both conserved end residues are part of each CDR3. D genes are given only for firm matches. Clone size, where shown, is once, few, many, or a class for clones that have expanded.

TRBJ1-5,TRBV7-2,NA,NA,TGTGCCAGCAGCGCAACCGGGACATCGGGCAATCAGCCCCAGCATTTT,CASSATGTSGNQPQHF
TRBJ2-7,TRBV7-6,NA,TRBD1,TGTGCCAGCAGCTTCGGGACAGGGGGGGCCTACGAGCAGTACTTC,CASSFGTGGAYEQYF
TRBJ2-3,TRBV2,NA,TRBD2,TGTGCCAGCAGTCCATATGGACTAGCGGCGGGGGATACGCAGTATTTT,CASSPYGLAAGDTQYF
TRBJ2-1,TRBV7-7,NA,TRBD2,TGTGCCAGCAGCTCAGGGAGGGCCAATGAGCAGTTCTTC,CASSSGRANEQFF
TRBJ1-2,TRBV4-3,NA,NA,TGCGCCAGCAGCCGCCCAGGGGAACCGGGCTATGGCTACACCTTC,CASSRPGEPGYGYTF
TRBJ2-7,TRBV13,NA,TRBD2,TGTGCCAGCAGCCTGCCCACGACTAGCGGGGGCTACGAGCAGTACTTC,CASSLPTTSGGYEQYF
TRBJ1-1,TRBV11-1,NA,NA,TGTGCCAGCAGCTTAGGGATTTGGGCAGACGGTGAAGCTTTCTTT,CASSLGIWADGEAFF
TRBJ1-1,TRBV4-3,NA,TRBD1,TGCGCCAGCAGCCAAGTTACAGGGGGCGCGGATGGACGCAACACTGAAGCTTTCTTT,CASSQVTGGADGRNTEAFF
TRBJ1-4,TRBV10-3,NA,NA,TGTGCCATCAGTGATCAGAAGGGGGAAAAACTGTTTTTT,CAISDQKGEKLFF
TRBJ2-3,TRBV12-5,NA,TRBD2,TGTGCTAGTGCCCAAGGAGCGGGAGCCACAGATACGCAGTATTTT,CASAQGAGATDTQYF
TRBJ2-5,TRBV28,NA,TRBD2,TGTGCCAGCAGTCCAAGGGACTATTGGGGGGAGACCCAGTACTTC,CASSPRDYWGETQYF
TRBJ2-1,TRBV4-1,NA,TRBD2,TGCGCCAGCAGCCAAGACTTCCAACTAGCGGGGGGATCTAATGAGCAGTTCTTC,CASSQDFQLAGGSNEQFF
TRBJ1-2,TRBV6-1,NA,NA,TGTGCCAGCAGTGAAAAATGGGGGGCTAACTATGGCTACACCTTC,CASSEKWGANYGYTF
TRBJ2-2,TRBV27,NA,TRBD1,TGTGCCAGCAGTTTGTCGGGACAGATAGTACCCGGGGAGCTGTTTTTT,CASSLSGQIVPGELFF
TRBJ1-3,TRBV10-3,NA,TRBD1,TGTGCCATCAGTGAGGGGGAAAGGGGGCCCGACACCATATATTTT,CAISEGERGPDTIYF
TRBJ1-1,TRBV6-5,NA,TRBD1,TGTGCCAGCAGTCCACAGGGGGCGTTGAACACTGAAGCTTTCTTT,CASSPQGALNTEAFF
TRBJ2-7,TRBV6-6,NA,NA,TGTGCCAGCACCCAACCAGGGCTCCCCTACGAGCAGTACTTC,CASTQPGLPYEQYF
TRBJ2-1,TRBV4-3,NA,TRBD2,TGCGCCAGCAGCCAAGAAGCGGGAGGTTCGTACAATGAGCAGTTCTTC,CASSQEAGGSYNEQFF
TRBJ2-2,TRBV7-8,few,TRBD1,TGTGCCAGCAGGTCCGGGACAGCGGACACCGGGGAGCTGTTTTTT,CASRSGTADTGELFF
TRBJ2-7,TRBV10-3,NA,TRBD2,TGTGCCATCAGTGAGTCCCGGACTAGCGGACCGTACTACGAGCAGTACTTC,CAISESRTSGPYYEQYF
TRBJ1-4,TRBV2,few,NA,TGTGCCAGCCGGCGCGGGGGTTGGGAAAAACTGTTTTTT,CASRRGGWEKLFF
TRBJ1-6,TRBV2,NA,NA,TGTGCCAGCAGTGAAGTCGGCACAGGCCTTTCTTCACCCCTCCACTTT,CASSEVGTGLSSPLHF
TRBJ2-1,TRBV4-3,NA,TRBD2,TGCGCCAGCAGCCAAGGACTAGCGGGGTACAATGAGCAGTTCTTC,CASSQGLAGYNEQFF
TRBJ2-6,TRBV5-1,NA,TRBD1,TGCGCCAGCAGCGCCGGGGACAGGGGAACTGGGGCCAACGTCCTGACTTTC,CASSAGDRGTGANVLTF
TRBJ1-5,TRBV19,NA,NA,TGTGCCAGTAGTATTGCGCTCTCCAGGGGAAGCAATCAGCCCCAGCATTTT,CASSIALSRGSNQPQHF
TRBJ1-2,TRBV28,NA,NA,TGTGCCAGCAGTTACAGAAACTATGGCTACACCTTC,CASSYRNYGYTF
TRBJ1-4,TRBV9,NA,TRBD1,TGTGCCAGCAGCGAGGACAGGGGGCGAACTAATGAAAAACTGTTTTTT,CASSEDRGRTNEKLFF
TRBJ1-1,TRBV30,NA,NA,TGTGCCTGGAGTTCTGGGGCGCAACCCCAGAATGCTTTCTTT,CAWSSGAQPQNAFF
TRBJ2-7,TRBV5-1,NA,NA,TGCGCCAGCAGCTTGGTTGCTGGACAAAATCTCTACGAGCAGTACTTC,CASSLVAGQNLYEQYF
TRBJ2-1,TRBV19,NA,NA,TGTGCCAGTAGTATAGGGAGTAACAATGAGCAGTTCTTC,CASSIGSNNEQFF
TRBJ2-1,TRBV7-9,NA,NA,TGTGCCAGCAGCTTAAGGGACAACTACAATGAGCAGTTCTTC,CASSLRDNYNEQFF
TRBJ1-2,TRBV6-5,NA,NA,TGTGCCAGCAGTTCCCCGACAGAAAACTATGGCTACACCTTC,CASSSPTENYGYTF
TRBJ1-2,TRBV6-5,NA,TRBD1,TGTGCCAGCACCAAGGGACAGGAGTCTTATGGCTACACCTTC,CASTKGQESYGYTF
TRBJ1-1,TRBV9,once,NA,TGTGCCAGCAGCCCCGCTCCAGGGGACACTGAAGCTTTCTTT,CASSPAPGDTEAFF
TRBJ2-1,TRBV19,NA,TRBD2,TGTGCCAGTAGTACCATAGCGGGAGGAGGGTACAATGAGCAGTTCTTC,CASSTIAGGGYNEQFF
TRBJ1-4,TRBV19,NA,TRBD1,TGTGCCAGTAGCGATTTGGGACAGGGTAATGAAAAACTGTTTTTT,CASSDLGQGNEKLFF
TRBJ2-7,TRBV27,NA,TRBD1,TGTGCCAGCAGTAAATTGACAGGGGGCGGCTTAAACTACGAGCAGTACTTC,CASSKLTGGGLNYEQYF
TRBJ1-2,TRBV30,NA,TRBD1,TGTGCCTGGAGCTCCGGGACAGGGGGACGGGGCTACACCTTC,CAWSSGTGGRGYTF
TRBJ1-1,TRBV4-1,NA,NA,TGCGCCAGCAGCCAAGATCACAGGGTGGGCACTGAAGCTTTCTTT,CASSQDHRVGTEAFF
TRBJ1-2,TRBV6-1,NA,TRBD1,TGTGCCAGCAGGGGGACAGGGGGCGGCTACACCTTC,CASRGTGGGYTF